These 23 T cell receptor beta chains originate from one sample sequenced in a study of T cell responses to AZD1222 COVID-19 vaccine. Data came from immunoSEQ multiplex PCR; TCRdb stores just in-frame clones and leaves some out. The sample includes more than 95,000 clones, about 90% of them seen just once. The sequencing here drew on peripheral blood, taken on day 0 of AZD1222 vaccination. Receptor source: an adult in good health.

V is TRBV9 and J is TRBJ1-6; TRBD1 matches at 9 bases. CDR1 and CDR2 from the germline V gene are SGDLS and YYNGEE. V trimming: 3 bases; J trimming: 7 bases; junction bases outside the gene matches: 5. The CDR3 has 15 residues. In DNA form, the CDR3 reads TGTGCCAGCAGCGACGGACAGGGGTGGAATTCACCCCTCCACTTT. Amino acids: CASSDGQGWNSPLHF. The complete variable domain, with remaining parts taken from reference TRBV9 and TRBJ1-6, reads DSGVTQTPKHLITATGQRVTLRCSPRSGDLSVYWYQQSLDQGLQFLIQYYNGEERAKGNILERFSAQQFPDLHSELNLSSLELGDSALYFCASSDGQGWNSPLHFGNGTRLTVT.

The count of this clone is one. The genes are TRBV27 and TRBJ2-3; perhaps D is TRBD1 or TRBD2 (6 bases each). V dropped 6 bases and J dropped 7 bases, with 14 bases sitting between them. The CDR3 has 13 residues. From germline, CDR1 is MNHEY and CDR2 SMNVEV (reference sequence). CDR3 nucleotide sequence: TGTGCCAGCAGAGTGGAGGGGGTTAATACGCAGTATTTT. This gives the protein CASRVEGVNTQYF.

V is TRBV7-3 and J is TRBJ1-1; no clear D. V lost 1 base and J 5 bases, leaving 8 bases between the germline ends. Germline V gene lookup returns CDR1 SGHTA and CDR2 FQGTGA. The length of the CDR3 is 13 residues. CDR3 sequence: CASSLNWGTEAFF. The CDR3 DNA follows: TGTGCCAGCAGCTTAAATTGGGGTACTGAAGCTTTCTTT.

The rearrangement uses TRBV11-1 and TRBJ1-4; weak D call: TRBD1 (6 bases). Germline CDR1 and CDR2: SGHAT and FQDESV (reference sequence). The CDR3 runs 15 residues. V was clipped by 5 bases and J by 2 bases, with 12 bases between them. The CDR3 loop reads CASSTTGRTNEKLFF. In DNA, the CDR3 is TGTGCCAGCAGCACTACAGGGAGGACTAATGAAAAACTGTTTTTT.

The chain recombines TRBV7-3 with TRBJ2-1; 12 nucleotides align to TRBD2. The length of the CDR3 is 18 residues. The junction had 11 bases not matched to a gene; V was cut back by 0 bases and J by 8 bases. Germline CDR1 reads SGHTA; CDR2 reads FQGTGA. CDR3 amino acids: CASSLTLSLAGGRDEQFF. The CDR3 DNA reads TGTGCCAGCAGCTTAACCCTGTCTCTAGCGGGGGGGCGCGATGAGCAGTTCTTC.

The chain links TRBV7-9 to TRBJ1-4; D not certain. Germline V gives CDR1 SEHNR, CDR2 FQNEAQ (reference sequence). The length of the CDR3 is 15 residues. Trimming removed 5 bases from V and 8 bases from J, with 18 bases in between. The CDR3 is CASSPAEVAYEKLFF. The CDR3 region has the DNA TGTGCCAGCAGCCCCGCGGAGGTAGCATACGAAAAACTGTTTTTT.

This chain links TRBV10-1 with TRBJ2-7; 13 positions match TRBD2. The CDR3 extends over 16 amino acids. The germline CDR1 and CDR2 sequences are WNHNN and SYGVQD (reference sequence). The V gene end was trimmed by 0 bases and the J gene end by 4 bases; junction bases not matched to a gene: 3. Written as DNA, the CDR3 is TGCGCCAGCAGTGAGTCGGGACTAGCGGGGTTTTACGAGCAGTACTTC. Amino acid sequence: CASSESGLAGFYEQYF.

The chain carries TRBV6-5 and TRBJ1-2; a weak D match, TRBD1 (5 bases). In germline, CDR1 is MNHEY, CDR2 SVGAGI. The CDR3 is 14 residues long. V was cut by 5 bases and J by 2 bases, with 12 bases left in between. This CDR3 is CASSPRGWNYGYTF. The DNA of the CDR3 is TGTGCCAGCAGTCCCCGGGGCTGGAACTATGGCTACACCTTC.

On this clone itself: The DNA is left out, because the CDR3 cannot be placed on it with certainty; the CDR3 is given as TCRdb lists it. The chain couples TRBV7-9 to TRBJ1-6. The CDR3 spans 18 amino acids, including both terminal residues. From germline, CDR1 is SEHNR and CDR2 FQNEAQ (reference sequence). CDR3 protein: CASTLNLIRRRANSPLHF.

V is TRBV30 and J is TRBJ1-2; unclear D gene. The V gene lost 0 bases and the J gene lost 1 base, with 9 bases spanning the gap. The germline CDR1 and CDR2 sequences are GTSNPN and SVGIG (reference sequence). The CDR3 has 14 amino acids. CDR3 coding DNA: TGTGCCTGGAGTGTACAAGATGGTAACTATGGCTACACCTTC. As protein: CAWSVQDGNYGYTF. The entire variable domain, with the rest obtained from reference TRBV30 and TRBJ1-2, is as follows: SQTIHQWPATLVQPVGSPLSLECTVEGTSNPNLYWYRQAAGRGLQLLFYSVGIGQISSEVPQNLSASRPQDRQFILSSKKLLLSDSGFYLCAWSVQDGNYGYTFGSGTRLTVV.

J is TRBJ2-2 and V is TRBV30; possible D gene TRBD2, 7 bases. With 4 bases removed from V and 0 bases from J, the gap between germline ends came to 12 bases. CDR3 length: 15 amino acids. The germline CDR1 and CDR2 sequences are GTSNPN and SVGIG (reference sequence). CDR3 nucleotides: TGTGCCTGGATGGGGGGGGCTACGAACACCGGGGAGCTGTTTTTT. This sequence encodes CAWMGGATNTGELFF.

V usage is TRBV19 and J usage is TRBJ2-7; D may be TRBD1 (7 bases). V was cut by 5 bases and J by 3 bases, with 11 bases left in between. The germline V gene has CDR1 LNHDA and CDR2 SQIVND (reference sequence). The CDR3 covers 13 residues. CDR3 bases: TGTGCCAGTAGTTCGCGGGACAGCTACGAGCAGTACTTC. Protein sequence: CASSSRDSYEQYF.

The chain uses TRBV4-1 and TRBJ2-7, with 13 bases identical to TRBD2. This CDR3 comprises 20 residues. V shed 3 bases, J shed 0 bases, and the junction held 14 bases outside the gene matches. CDR1 is MGHRA, CDR2 YSYEKL, per germline. The DNA for the CDR3 is TGCGCCAGCAGCCAGGGAGCCGGACTAGCGGGGGCTTACCCCTCCTACGAGCAGTACTTC. It yields the protein CASSQGAGLAGAYPSYEQYF.

CDR3 sequence (DNA): TGTGCCACCAGGTGGAATGAAAAACTGTTTTTT. It encodes CATRWNEKLFF. This sequence joins TRBV15 and TRBJ1-4; D is uncertain. The V gene lost 6 bases and the J gene lost 5 bases, with 4 bases spanning the gap. The CDR3 has 11 amino acids. Germline values: CDR1 LNHNV, CDR2 YYDKDF (reference sequence).

The chain couples TRBV27 to TRBJ2-1, with 16 nucleotides matching TRBD2. V was clipped by 5 bases and J by 9 bases; unmatched bases: 10. The CDR3 is 17 residues long. Per the germline V gene, CDR1 is MNHEY and CDR2 is SMNVEV (reference sequence). Written as DNA, the CDR3 is TGTGCCAGCAGTAAGCCGGGACTAGCGGGGGGGGCAGCTGAGCAGTTCTTC. Protein product: CASSKPGLAGGAAEQFF.

The V gene is TRBV3-1 (or the pseudogene TRBV3-2), the J gene TRBJ2-2, with 8 bases identical to TRBD1. In germline, CDR1 is LGHDT, CDR2 YNNKEL (reference sequence). After removal of 3 bases from V and 5 bases from J, the junction contained 8 bases not matched to a gene. This CDR3 has 16 amino acids. DNA for the CDR3: TGTGCCAGCAGCCACGGAGACAGGGGAGGAACCGGGGAGCTGTTTTTT. This encodes CASSHGDRGGTGELFF.

This chain links TRBV6-1 with TRBJ1-5, with TRBD1 matching 7 bases. The J segment lost 6 bases and the V segment lost 3 bases, leaving 20 bases of the junction unmatched. The CDR3 has 19 residues. Germline V lookup: CDR1 MNHNS, CDR2 SASEGT. The CDR3 loop reads CASSDPNLTGQAGGQPQHF. DNA for the CDR3: TGTGCCAGCAGTGACCCAAACCTGACAGGGCAGGCGGGCGGTCAGCCCCAGCATTTT.

V is TRBV20-1 and J is TRBJ1-6; TRBD1 might be the D (6 bases). Trimming removed 3 bases from V and 9 bases from J, with 12 bases in between. Germline V gives CDR1 DFQATT, CDR2 SNEGSKA (reference sequence). CDR3 size: 13 residues. The CDR3 spells CSASAGVSSPLHF. For the CDR3, the DNA is TGCAGTGCTAGTGCAGGGGTGAGTTCACCCCTCCACTTT.

This chain joins TRBV27 and TRBJ2-1; 13 nucleotides line up with TRBD2. The junction had 3 bases not matched to a gene; V was cut back by 2 bases and J by 2 bases. Per germline, CDR1 MNHEY and CDR2 SMNVEV (reference sequence). This CDR3 comprises 17 residues. CDR3 in amino acids: CASSLGTSGGAYNEQFF. As DNA, the CDR3 is TGTGCCAGCAGTTTAGGAACTAGCGGGGGGGCCTACAATGAGCAGTTCTTC.

The rearrangement uses TRBV27 and TRBJ2-7; D is uncertain. The CDR3 consists of 13 residues. The V end was cut by 6 bases, the J end by 3 bases, with 12 bases between. Germline CDR1 reads MNHEY; CDR2 reads SMNVEV (reference sequence). CDR3 sequence reads: CASSPQAGYEQYF. The CDR3 DNA reads as TGTGCCAGCAGCCCTCAGGCCGGCTACGAGCAGTACTTC.

The chain links TRBV10-2 to TRBJ2-1, with TRBD2 identical over 10 bases. This CDR3 has 16 residues. In germline, CDR1 is WSHSY, CDR2 SAAADI. The trim removed 6 bases at V and 0 bases at J, leaving 5 bases unmatched. CDR3 coding DNA: TGCGCCAGCAGGGAAGCGGGGGGGAGCTCCTACAATGAGCAGTTCTTC. Translation: CASREAGGSSYNEQFF.

This chain links TRBV18 with TRBJ1-4, with 10 bases aligning to TRBD1. The CDR3 runs to 17 residues. V dropped 4 bases and J dropped 3; count of bases not matched to a gene: 8. Looked up from germline, CDR1 is KGHSH and CDR2 is LQKENI. As DNA, the CDR3 is TGTGCCAGCTCACTCTCCTTGGGACAGGGGCCTAATGAAAAACTGTTTTTT. This encodes CASSLSLGQGPNEKLFF.

The chain employs TRBV6-5 and TRBJ1-5; 8 bases fit TRBD1. The V and J ends lost 8 bases and 5 bases, in that order; junction bases with no gene match: 2. The CDR3 sequence is 12 residues long. The V gene's germline CDR1 is MNHEY and CDR2 SVGAGI. CDR3 coding DNA: TGTGCCAGCGTACAGGGGGATCAGCCCCAGCATTTT. Encoded protein: CASVQGDQPQHF.